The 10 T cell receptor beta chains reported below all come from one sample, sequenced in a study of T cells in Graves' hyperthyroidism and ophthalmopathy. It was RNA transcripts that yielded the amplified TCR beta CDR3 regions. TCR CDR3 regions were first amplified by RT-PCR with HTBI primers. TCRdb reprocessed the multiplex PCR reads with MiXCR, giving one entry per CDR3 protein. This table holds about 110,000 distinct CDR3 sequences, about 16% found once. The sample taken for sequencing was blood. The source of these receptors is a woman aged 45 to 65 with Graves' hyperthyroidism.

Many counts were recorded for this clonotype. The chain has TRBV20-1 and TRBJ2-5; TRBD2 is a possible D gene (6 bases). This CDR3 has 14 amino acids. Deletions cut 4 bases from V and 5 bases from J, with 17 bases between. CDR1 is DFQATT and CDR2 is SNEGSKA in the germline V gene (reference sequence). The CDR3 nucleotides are TGCAGTGCTAAAGAAAGTCGGGGGTGGGAGACCCAGTACTTC. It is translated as CSAKESRGWETQYF.

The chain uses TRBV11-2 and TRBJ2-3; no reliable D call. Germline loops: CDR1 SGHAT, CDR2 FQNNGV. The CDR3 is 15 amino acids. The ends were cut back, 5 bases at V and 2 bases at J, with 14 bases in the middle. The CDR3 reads CASSLLSVATDTQYF. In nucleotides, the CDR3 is TGTGCCAGCAGCCTGCTGTCGGTTGCCACAGATACGCAGTATTTT.

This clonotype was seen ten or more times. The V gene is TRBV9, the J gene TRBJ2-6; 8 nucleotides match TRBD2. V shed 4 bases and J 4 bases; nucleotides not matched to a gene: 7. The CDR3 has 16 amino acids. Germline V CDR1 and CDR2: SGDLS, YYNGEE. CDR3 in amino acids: CASSPPGGSGANVLTF. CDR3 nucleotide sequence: TGTGCCAGCAGCCCGCCGGGAGGGTCGGGGGCCAACGTCCTGACTTTC.

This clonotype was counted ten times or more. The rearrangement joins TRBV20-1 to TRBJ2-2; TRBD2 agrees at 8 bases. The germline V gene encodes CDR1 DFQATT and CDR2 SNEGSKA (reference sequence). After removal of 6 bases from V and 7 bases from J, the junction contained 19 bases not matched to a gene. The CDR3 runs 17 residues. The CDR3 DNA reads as TGCAGTGCCCATCCCTTTACGGGAGGGAGCTCGGGCGGGGAGCTGTTTTTT. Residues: CSAHPFTGGSSGGELFF.

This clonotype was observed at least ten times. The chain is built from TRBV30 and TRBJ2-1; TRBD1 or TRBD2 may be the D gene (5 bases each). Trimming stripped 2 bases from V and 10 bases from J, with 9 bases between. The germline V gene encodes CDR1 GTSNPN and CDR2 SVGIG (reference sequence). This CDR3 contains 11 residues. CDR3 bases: TGTGCCTGGAGTCCCCGGGGCGAGCAGTTCTTC. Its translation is CAWSPRGEQFF.

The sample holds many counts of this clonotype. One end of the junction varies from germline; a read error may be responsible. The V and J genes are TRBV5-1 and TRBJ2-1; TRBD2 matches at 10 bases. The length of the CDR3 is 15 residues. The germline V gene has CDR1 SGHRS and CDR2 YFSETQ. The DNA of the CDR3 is TGTGCCAGCAGCTCTAGCGGGAGTTCCTACAATGAGCAGTTCTTC. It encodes CASSSSGSSYNEQFF.

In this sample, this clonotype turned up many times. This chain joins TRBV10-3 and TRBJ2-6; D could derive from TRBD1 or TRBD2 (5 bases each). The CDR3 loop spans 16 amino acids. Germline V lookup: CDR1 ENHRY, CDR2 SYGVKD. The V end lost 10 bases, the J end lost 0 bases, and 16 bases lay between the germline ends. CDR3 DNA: TGTGCCACACCGGGACGCGCAAACTCTGGGGCCAACGTCCTGACTTTC. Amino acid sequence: CATPGRANSGANVLTF.

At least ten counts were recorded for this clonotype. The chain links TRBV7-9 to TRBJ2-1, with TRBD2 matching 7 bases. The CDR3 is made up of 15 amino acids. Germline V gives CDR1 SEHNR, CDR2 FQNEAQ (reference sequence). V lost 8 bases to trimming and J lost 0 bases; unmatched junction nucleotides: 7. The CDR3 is CASVEGGSSYNEQFF. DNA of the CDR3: TGTGCCAGCGTGGAGGGCGGGAGCTCCTACAATGAGCAGTTCTTC. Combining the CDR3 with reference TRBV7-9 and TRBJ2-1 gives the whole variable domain DTGVSQNPRHKITKRGQNVTFRCDPISEHNRLYWYRQTLGQGPEFLTYFQNEAQLEKSRLLSDRFSAERPKGSFSTLEIQRTEQGDSAMYLCASVEGGSSYNEQFFGPGTRLTVL.

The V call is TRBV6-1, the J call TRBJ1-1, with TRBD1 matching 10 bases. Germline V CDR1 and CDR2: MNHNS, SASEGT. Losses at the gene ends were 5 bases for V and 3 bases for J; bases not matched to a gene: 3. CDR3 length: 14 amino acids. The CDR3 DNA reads TGTGCCAGCAGTCCCGGACAGGGGGACACTGAAGCTTTCTTT. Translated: CASSPGQGDTEAFF.

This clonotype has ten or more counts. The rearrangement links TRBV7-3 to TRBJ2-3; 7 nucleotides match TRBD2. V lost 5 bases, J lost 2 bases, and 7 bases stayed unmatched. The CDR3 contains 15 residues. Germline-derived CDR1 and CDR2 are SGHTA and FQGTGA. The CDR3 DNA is TGTGCCAGCAGCCTTCTAGCGGAGGCCACAGATACGCAGTATTTT. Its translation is CASSLLAEATDTQYF. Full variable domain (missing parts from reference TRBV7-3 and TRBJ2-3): GAGVSQTPSNKVTEKGKYVELRCDPISGHTALYWYRQSLGQGPEFLIYFQGTGAADDSGLPNDRFFAVRPEGSVSTLKIQRTERGDSAVYLCASSLLAEATDTQYFGPGTRLTVL.